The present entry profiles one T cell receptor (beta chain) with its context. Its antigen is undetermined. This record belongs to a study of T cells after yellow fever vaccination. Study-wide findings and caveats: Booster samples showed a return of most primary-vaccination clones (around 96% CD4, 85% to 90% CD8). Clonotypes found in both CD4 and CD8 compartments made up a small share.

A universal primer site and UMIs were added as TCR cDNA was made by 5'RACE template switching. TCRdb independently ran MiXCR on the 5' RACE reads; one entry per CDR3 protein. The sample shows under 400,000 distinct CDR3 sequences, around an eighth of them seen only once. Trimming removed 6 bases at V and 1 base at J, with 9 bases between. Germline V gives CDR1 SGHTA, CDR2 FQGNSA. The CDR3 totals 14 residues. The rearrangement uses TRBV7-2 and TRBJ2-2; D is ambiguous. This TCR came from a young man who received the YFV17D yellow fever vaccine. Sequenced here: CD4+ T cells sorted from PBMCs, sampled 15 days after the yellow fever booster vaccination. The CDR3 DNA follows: TGTGCCAGCAGTTCAATAGTGAACACCGGGGAGCTGTTTTTT. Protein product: CASSSIVNTGELFF.